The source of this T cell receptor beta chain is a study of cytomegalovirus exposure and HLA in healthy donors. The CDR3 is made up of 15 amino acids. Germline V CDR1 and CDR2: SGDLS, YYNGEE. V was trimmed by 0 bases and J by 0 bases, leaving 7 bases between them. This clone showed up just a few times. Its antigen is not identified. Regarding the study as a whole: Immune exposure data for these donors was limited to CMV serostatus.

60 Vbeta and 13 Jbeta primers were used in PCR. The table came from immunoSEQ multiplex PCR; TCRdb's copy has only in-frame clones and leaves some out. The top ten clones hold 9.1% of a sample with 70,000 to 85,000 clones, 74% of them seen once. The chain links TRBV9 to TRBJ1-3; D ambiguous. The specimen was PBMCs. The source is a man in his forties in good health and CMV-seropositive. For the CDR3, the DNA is TGTGCCAGCAGCGTAGCACGGAGCTCTGGAAACACCATATATTTT. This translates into CASSVARSSGNTIYF.